This T cell receptor beta chain was documented in a study of regulatory T cells in long-lasting Graves disease. Study background: Graves' patients who were just diagnosed had used antithyroid drugs for under 3 months.

The V and J ends lost 0 bases and 3 bases respectively, with 19 bases between them. Germline loops: CDR1 GTSNPN, CDR2 SVGIG (reference sequence). The CDR3 spans 17 residues. Library construction for TCR beta used iRepertoire HTBI primers and Arm-PCR of CDR3 regions. MiXCR, run by TCRdb on the multiplex PCR reads, gives a single entry per CDR3 protein. Here the sample spans roughly 380,000 distinct CDR3 sequences, roughly 17% being singletons. Study results and caveats: Persistent disease showed a preference for TRBV28, TRBJ1-2 and TRBJ2-5.

Stated time point: newly diagnosed GD, antithyroid drugs for less than 3 months. Generation of the TCR library employed RNA extracted from PBMCs. This clonotype was seen repeatedly, ten times or more. Its antigen is unidentified. This sample also belongs to another study, concerning T cells in Graves' hyperthyroidism and ophthalmopathy. That work adds: The study used the HTBI primer set for a first-round RT-PCR of the TCR CDR3. Most thyroid-expanded clonotypes above 0.001 were also found in blood.

The sequenced sample was peripheral blood mononuclear cells (PBMCs), obtained at new diagnosis, from a patient treated with antithyroid drugs. The rearrangement uses TRBV30 and TRBJ2-3, with D perhaps being TRBD1 or TRBD2 (5 bases each). The clonotype was recovered from a middle-aged man with Graves disease. Here the CDR3 reads CAWSVYQGPRGTDTQYF. For the CDR3, the DNA is TGTGCCTGGAGTGTCTATCAGGGCCCGCGAGGGACAGATACGCAGTATTTT.